This TCR beta chain is drawn from a study of cytomegalovirus exposure and HLA in healthy donors. Vbeta (60) and Jbeta (13) primers were used in the PCR. Produced via immunoSEQ multiplex PCR; TCRdb's table is partial and in-frame only. The sample data list tens of thousands of clones. This TCR was recovered from a male donor in good health and CMV-seronegative. The material sequenced was PBMCs.

DNA for the CDR3: TGTGCCAGCAGTTACTCACCGGGGGGAGGTATCCACGAGCAGTACTTC. This gives the protein CASSYSPGGGIHEQYF. The chain employs TRBV6-5 and TRBJ2-7, with 7 bases identical to TRBD2. CDR1 MNHEY and CDR2 SVGAGI come from the germline V gene. The CDR3 runs to 16 residues. J lost 5 bases, V lost 0 bases, and 10 bases had no gene match.